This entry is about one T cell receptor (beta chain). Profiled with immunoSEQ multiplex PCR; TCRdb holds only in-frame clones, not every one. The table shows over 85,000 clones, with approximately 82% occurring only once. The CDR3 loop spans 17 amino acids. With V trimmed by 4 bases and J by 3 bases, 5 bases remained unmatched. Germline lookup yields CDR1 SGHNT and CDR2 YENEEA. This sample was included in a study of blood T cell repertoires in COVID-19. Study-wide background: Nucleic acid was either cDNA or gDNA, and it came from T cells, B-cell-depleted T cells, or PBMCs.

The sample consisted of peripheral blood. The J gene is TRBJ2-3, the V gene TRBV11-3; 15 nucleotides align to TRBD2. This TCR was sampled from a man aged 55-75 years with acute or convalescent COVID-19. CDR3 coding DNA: TGTGCCAGCAGCTATAGGACTAGCGGGGGGGCAACAGATACGCAGTATTTT. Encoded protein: CASSYRTSGGATDTQYF.